This T cell receptor beta chain is drawn from a study of response to subunit inactivated influenza vaccine. Overall study findings and caveats: Authors suggested each seasonal influenza vaccination recruits few new T cells.

Notes on this clonotype: Its specificity is not known.

Per the germline V gene, CDR1 is LGHNA and CDR2 is YNFKEQ. The CDR3 length is 18 residues. The V gene end was trimmed by 2 bases and the J gene end by 0 bases; junction bases not matched to a gene: 8. TCRdb re-derived calls from the RT-PCR reads in MiXCR, one entry per CDR3 protein. The data contain about 700,000 distinct CDR3 sequences, less than 15% of them singletons. The input for sequencing was PBMCs from blood, taken about 14 days before vaccination. This clonotype was sampled from a man in his fifties or sixties who received an inactivated influenza vaccine. The chain employs TRBV4-2 and TRBJ2-7; 12 bases are a match to TRBD2. This CDR3 is CASSQTWTSGTLSYEQYF. CDR3 DNA: TGTGCCAGCAGCCAAACTTGGACTAGCGGGACCCTCTCCTACGAGCAGTACTTC.